These 2 T cell receptor beta chains came from one sample sequenced in a study of CD8 T cells in ankylosing spondylitis. TCRdb passed the 5' RACE reads through MiXCR, listing each CDR3 protein once. The sample contains under 300,000 distinct CDR3 sequences, under 20% of which appear only once. The specimen sequenced was blood, either unsorted or a sorted T cell fraction (not recorded which). The receptor set was obtained from a male donor with ankylosing spondylitis or in good health (not recorded which).

The CDR3 DNA sequence: TGTGCCAGCAGTATTATGGGACAGGGTAATCAGCCCCAGCATTTT. Its translation: CASSIMGQGNQPQHF. V and J are TRBV27 and TRBJ1-5, with TRBD1 matching 9 bases. CDR3 length: 15 residues. CDR1 MNHEY and CDR2 SMNVEV come from the germline V gene (reference sequence). V lost 5 bases to trimming and J lost 4 bases; unmatched junction nucleotides: 6.

The chain has TRBV12-5 and TRBJ2-7; TRBD1 matches at 9 bases. Germline CDR1 reads LGHNT; CDR2 reads FRNRAP. The trim removed 6 bases at V and 0 bases at J, leaving 9 bases unmatched. The CDR3 sequence is 16 residues long. The chain's CDR3 is CASGPGQGISSYEQYF. The CDR3 nucleotides are TGTGCTAGTGGGCCGGGACAGGGAATTAGCTCCTACGAGCAGTACTTC.